This section outlines one TCR beta chain sequence together with its context. Its antigen is not identified. The sample belongs to a study of T cell repertoires in cytomegalovirus infection. The study, taken as a whole, reports: Within the response measured ex vivo, HLA-C-restricted CMV-specific TCR beta clonotypes were dominant.

J lost 0 bases, V lost 2 bases, and 4 bases had no gene match. Germline CDR1 and CDR2: MNHEY and SVGAGI. The CDR3 runs 16 residues. MiXCR was run by TCRdb on the reads, yielding one entry per CDR3 protein. The sample yields 60,000 to 75,000 distinct CDR3 sequences, about 27% seen once. V and J are TRBV6-5 and TRBJ2-3; 8 bases agree with TRBD2. This clonotype originated in a human donor in good health (CMV status not recorded). Some clones in this sample may be carry-over from other donors' samples. Sequencing was performed on CD8+ T cells from cultured PBMCs, taken from culture after CMV antigen stimulation. The CDR3 here is CASSYGAGDSTDTQYF. The CDR3 nucleotides are TGTGCCAGCAGTTACGGAGCGGGAGACAGCACAGATACGCAGTATTTT.